By sample share, the clone carrying this T cell receptor beta chain is medium-sized. Stated treatment: randomized to nivolumab then ipilimumab (arm A) or the reverse (arm B). The protocol was immunoSEQ multiplex PCR, while the TCRdb copy is restricted to in-frame clones and leaves out a portion. The sample comprises 3,000 or so clones, 18% of which are singletons, and around 27% rests with the top ten. This sample is part of a study of sequential checkpoint blockade in melanoma. On the study more broadly: TCRbeta immunosequencing was performed on DNA from fewer than 95 pretreatment melanoma tumor samples.

The V gene's germline CDR1 is MDHEN and CDR2 SYDVKM. The CDR3 has 14 residues. Between the trimmed V and J ends, which lost 3 bases and 4 bases, there was a span of 12 bases. This material consisted of tumor tissue (inferred from file names), taken from a patient given nivolumab and ipilimumab in sequence. This TCR came from a human donor with melanoma. V gene TRBV28 combines with J gene TRBJ1-2; a possible D gene is TRBD1 (6 bases). The CDR3 is CASSLSGTPYGYTF. CDR3 in DNA: TGTGCCAGCAGTTTGTCCGGGACACCCTATGGCTACACCTTC.